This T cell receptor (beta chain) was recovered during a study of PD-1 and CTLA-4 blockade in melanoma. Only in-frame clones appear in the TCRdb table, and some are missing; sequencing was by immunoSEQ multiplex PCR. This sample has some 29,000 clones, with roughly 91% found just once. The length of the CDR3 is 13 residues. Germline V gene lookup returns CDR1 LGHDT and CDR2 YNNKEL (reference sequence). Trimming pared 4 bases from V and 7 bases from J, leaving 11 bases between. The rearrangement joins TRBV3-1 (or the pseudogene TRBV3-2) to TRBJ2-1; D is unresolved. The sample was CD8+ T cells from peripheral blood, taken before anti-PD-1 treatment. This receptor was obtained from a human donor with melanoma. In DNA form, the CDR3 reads TGTGCCAGCAGCCCTAACGAAGGGAATGAGCAGTTCTTC. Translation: CASSPNEGNEQFF.